This TCR beta chain comes out of a study of cytomegalovirus exposure and HLA in healthy donors. Findings and limits, study-wide: It was taken for granted in presence/absence analyses that sequencing depth across donors was roughly uniform. A later analysis reportedly found fewer N-insertions in an Asian-associated ancestry cluster than the roughly 700-donor mean.

Healthy bone marrow donors made up the donors. Researchers ran the PCR with 60 Vbeta and 13 Jbeta primers. TCRdb's table, derived via immunoSEQ multiplex PCR, lists solely in-frame clones and lacks some. The sample yields about 180,000 clones, 70% to 85% seen once. Concerning this clone itself: Antigen: not known.

The CDR3 length is 15 residues. The V gene's germline CDR1 is SGHTA and CDR2 FQGNSA. V dropped 5 bases and J dropped 7 bases, with 20 bases sitting between them. Sequenced input: PBMCs. This sequence was found in a woman aged 55 to 70 in good health and CMV-seropositive. The chain couples TRBV7-2 to TRBJ1-2, with TRBD1 as a possible D gene (6 bases). The CDR3 reads CASSVDRPGFGGYTF. In DNA, the CDR3 is TGTGCCAGCAGCGTAGACAGGCCCGGCTTTGGTGGCTACACCTTC.